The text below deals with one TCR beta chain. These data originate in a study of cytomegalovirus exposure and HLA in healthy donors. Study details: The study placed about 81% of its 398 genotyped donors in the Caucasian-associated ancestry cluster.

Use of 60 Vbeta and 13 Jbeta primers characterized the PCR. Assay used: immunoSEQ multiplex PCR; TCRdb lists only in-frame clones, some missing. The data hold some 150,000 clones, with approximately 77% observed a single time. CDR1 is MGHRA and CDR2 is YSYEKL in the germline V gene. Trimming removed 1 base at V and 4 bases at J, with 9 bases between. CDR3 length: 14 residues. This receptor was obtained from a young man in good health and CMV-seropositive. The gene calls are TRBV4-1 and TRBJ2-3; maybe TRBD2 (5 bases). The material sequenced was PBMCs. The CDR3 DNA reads TGCGCCAGCAGCCAAGTCGAGGGTTCAGATACGCAGTATTTT. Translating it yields CASSQVEGSDTQYF.